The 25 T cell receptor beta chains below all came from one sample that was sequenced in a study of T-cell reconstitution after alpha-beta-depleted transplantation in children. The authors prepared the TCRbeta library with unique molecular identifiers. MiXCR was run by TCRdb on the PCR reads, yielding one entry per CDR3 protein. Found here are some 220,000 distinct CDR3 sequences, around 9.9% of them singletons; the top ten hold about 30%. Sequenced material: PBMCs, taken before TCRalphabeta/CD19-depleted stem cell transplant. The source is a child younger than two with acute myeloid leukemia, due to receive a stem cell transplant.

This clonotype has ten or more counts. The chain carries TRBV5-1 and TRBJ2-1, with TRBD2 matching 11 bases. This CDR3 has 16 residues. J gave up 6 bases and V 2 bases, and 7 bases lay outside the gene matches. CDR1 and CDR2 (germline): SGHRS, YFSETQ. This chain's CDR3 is CASSFVSGTSGNEQFF. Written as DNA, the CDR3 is TGCGCCAGCAGCTTTGTGTCCGGGACTAGCGGCAATGAGCAGTTCTTC.

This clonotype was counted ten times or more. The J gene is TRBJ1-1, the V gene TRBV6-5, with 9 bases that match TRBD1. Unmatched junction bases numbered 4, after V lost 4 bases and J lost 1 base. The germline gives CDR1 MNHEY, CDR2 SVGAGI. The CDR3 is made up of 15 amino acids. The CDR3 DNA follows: TGTGCCAGCAGTTTCCCGGGACAGGGGAACACTGAAGCTTTCTTT. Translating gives CASSFPGQGNTEAFF.

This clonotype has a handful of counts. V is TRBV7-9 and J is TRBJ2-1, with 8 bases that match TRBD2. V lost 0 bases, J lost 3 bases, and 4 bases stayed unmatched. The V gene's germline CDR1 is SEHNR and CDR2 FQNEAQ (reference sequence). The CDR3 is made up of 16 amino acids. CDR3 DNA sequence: TGTGCCAGCAGCTTAGCGCTCCTAGCGGGCTACAATGAGCAGTTCTTC. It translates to CASSLALLAGYNEQFF.

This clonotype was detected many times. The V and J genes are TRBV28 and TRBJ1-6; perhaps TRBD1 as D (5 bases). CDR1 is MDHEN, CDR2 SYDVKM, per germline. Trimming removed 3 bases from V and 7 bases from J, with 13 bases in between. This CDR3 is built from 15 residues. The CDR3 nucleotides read TGTGCCAGCAGTTTGGTCGCCAGGGCCAATTCACCCCTCCACTTT. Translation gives CASSLVARANSPLHF.

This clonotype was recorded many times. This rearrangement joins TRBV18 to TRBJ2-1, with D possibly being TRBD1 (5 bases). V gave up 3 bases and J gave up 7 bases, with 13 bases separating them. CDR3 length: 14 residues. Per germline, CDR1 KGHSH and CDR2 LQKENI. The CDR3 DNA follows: TGTGCCAGCTCACCCGATCAGACAGAAAATGAGCAGTTCTTC. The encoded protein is CASSPDQTENEQFF.

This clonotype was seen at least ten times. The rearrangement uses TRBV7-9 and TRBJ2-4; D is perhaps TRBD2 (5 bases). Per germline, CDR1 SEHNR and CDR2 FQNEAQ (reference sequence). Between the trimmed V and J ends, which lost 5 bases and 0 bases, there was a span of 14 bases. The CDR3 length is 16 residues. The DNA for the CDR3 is TGTGCCAGCAGCCGTGGACTCAGCCTAGCCAAAAACATTCAGTACTTC. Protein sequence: CASSRGLSLAKNIQYF.

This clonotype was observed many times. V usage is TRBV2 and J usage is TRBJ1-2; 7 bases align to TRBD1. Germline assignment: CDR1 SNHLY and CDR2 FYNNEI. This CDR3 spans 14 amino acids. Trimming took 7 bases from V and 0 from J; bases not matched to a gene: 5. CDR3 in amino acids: CASTRGPTNYGYTF. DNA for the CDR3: TGTGCCAGCACTAGGGGGCCGACTAACTATGGCTACACCTTC. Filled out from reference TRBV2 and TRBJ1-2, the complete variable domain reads EPEVTQTPSHQVTQMGQEVILRCVPISNHLYFYWYRQILGQKVEFLVSFYNNEISEKSEIFDDQFSVERPDGSNFTLKIRSTKLEDSAMYFCASTRGPTNYGYTFGSGTRLTVV.

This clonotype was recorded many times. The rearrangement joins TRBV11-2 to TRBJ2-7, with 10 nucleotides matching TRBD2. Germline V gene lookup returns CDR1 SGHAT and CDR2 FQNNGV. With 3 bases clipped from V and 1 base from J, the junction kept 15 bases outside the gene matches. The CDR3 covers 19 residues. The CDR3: CASSFSGGAGGPFSYEQYF. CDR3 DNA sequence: TGTGCCAGCAGCTTCTCGGGTGGAGCGGGAGGGCCGTTTTCCTACGAGCAGTACTTC.

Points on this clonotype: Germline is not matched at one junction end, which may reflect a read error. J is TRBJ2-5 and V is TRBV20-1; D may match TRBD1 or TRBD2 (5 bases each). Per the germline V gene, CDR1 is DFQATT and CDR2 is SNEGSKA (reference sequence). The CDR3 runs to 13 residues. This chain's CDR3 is CSATGTRQESQYF. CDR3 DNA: TGCAGTGCCACCGGGACGCGGCAAGAGAGCCAGTACTTC.

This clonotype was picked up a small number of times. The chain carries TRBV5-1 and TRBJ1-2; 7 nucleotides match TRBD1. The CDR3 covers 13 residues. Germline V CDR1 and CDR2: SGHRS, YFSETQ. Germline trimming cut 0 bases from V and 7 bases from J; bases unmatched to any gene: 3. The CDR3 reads CASSLDRGGGYTF. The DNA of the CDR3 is TGCGCCAGCAGCTTGGACAGGGGAGGTGGCTACACCTTC.

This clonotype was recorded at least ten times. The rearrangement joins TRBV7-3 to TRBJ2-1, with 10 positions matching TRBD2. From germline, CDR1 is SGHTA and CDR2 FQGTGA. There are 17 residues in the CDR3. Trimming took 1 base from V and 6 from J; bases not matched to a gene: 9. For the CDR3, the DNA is TGTGCCAGCAGCTTAATTCCCTCTAGCGGGGGAGGCAATGAGCAGTTCTTC. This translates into CASSLIPSSGGGNEQFF.

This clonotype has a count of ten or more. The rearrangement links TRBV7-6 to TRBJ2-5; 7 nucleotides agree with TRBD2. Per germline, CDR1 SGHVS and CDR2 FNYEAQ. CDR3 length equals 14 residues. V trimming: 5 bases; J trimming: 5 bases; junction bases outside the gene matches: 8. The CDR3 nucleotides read TGTGCCAGCAGCCAAACCACTAGCGTGGAGACCCAGTACTTC. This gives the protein CASSQTTSVETQYF.

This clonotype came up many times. In DNA form, the CDR3 reads TGTGCCAGCAGTTCCTATGCAGGACTAGCGGGCAATGAGCAGTTCTTC. This translates into CASSSYAGLAGNEQFF. This chain joins TRBV12-3 or TRBV12-4 and TRBJ2-1; TRBD2 agrees at 11 bases. The J segment lost 6 bases and the V segment lost 4 bases, leaving 8 bases of the junction unmatched. The CDR3 covers 16 residues.

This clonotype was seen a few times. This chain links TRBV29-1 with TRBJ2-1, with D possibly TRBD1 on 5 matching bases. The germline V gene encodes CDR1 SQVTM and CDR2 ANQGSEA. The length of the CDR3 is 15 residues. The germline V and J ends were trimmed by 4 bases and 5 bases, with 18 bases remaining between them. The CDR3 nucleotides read TGCAGCGTTGCGAGCCTCTTGGACACCAACAATGAGCAGTTCTTC. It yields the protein CSVASLLDTNNEQFF.

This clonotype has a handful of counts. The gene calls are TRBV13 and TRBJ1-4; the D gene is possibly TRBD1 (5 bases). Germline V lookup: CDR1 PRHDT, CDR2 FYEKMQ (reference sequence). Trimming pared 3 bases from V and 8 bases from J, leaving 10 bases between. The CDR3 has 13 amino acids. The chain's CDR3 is CASSFQGREKLFF. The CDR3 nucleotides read TGTGCCAGCAGCTTTCAGGGTCGGGAAAAACTGTTTTTT. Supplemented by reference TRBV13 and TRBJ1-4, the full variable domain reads AAGVIQSPRHLIKEKRETATLKCYPIPRHDTVYWYQQGPGQDPQFLISFYEKMQSDKGSIPDRFSAQQFSDYHSELNMSSLELGDSALYFCASSFQGREKLFFGSGTQLSVL.

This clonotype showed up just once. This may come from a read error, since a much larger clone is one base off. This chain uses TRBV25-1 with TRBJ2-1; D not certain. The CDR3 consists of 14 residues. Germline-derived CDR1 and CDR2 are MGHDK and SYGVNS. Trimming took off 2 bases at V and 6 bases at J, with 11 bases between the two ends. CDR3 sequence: CASSEGTRFNEQFF. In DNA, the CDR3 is TGTGCCAGCAGTGAAGGAACTCGCTTCAATGAGCAGTTCTTC.

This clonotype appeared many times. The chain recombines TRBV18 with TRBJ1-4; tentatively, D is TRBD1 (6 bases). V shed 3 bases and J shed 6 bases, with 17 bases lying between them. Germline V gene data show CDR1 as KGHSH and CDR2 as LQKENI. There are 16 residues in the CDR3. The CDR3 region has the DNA TGTGCCAGCTCACCCTTCGCCGGGACACGAGATGAAAAACTGTTTTTT. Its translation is CASSPFAGTRDEKLFF.

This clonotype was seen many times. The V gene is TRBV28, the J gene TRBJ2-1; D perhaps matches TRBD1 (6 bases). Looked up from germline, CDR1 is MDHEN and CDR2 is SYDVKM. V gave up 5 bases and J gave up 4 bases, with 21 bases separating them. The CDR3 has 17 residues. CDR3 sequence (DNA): TGTGCCAGCAGTGTTCCGGGACACAGTGCCCCTTACAATGAGCAGTTCTTC. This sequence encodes CASSVPGHSAPYNEQFF.

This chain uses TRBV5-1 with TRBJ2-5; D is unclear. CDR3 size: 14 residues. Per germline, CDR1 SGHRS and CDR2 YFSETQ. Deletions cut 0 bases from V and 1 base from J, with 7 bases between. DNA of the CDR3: TGCGCCAGCAGCTTGGGGTACAGCCAAGAGACCCAGTACTTC. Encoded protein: CASSLGYSQETQYF.

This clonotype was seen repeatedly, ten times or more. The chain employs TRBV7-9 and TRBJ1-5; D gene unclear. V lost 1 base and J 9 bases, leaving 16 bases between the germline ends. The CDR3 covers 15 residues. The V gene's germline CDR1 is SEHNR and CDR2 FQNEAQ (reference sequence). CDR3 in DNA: TGTGCCAGCAGCTTAGGGACTTCGGGGTTAGGGCCCCAGCATTTT. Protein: CASSLGTSGLGPQHF. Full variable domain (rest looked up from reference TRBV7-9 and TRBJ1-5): DTGVSQNPRHKITKRGQNVTFRCDPISEHNRLYWYRQTLGQGPEFLTYFQNEAQLEKSRLLSDRFSAERPKGSFSTLEIQRTEQGDSAMYLCASSLGTSGLGPQHFGDGTRLSIL.

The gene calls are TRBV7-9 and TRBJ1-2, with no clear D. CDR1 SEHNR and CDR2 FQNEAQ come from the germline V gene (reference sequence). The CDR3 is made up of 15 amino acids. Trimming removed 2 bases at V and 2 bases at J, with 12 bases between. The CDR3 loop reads CASSLFTTVNYGYTF. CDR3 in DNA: TGTGCCAGCAGCTTATTTACCACAGTCAACTATGGCTACACCTTC.

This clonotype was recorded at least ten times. CDR3 in DNA: TGTGCCAGCAGTTACTCGAAGGGGGGCGCGAACACCGGGGAGCTGTTTTTT. Protein: CASSYSKGGANTGELFF. The J gene is TRBJ2-2, the V gene TRBV6-5; TRBD1 or TRBD2 may be the D gene (6 bases each). V was shortened by 0 bases and J by 0 bases, with 11 bases between the two germline ends. The CDR3 totals 17 residues. From germline, CDR1 is MNHEY and CDR2 SVGAGI.

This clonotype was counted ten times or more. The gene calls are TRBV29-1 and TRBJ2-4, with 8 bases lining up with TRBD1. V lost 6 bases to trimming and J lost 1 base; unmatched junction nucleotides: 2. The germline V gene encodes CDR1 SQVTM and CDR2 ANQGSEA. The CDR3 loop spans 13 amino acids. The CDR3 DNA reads TGCAGCGTCCGACAGGGGGCCAAAAACATTCAGTACTTC. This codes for CSVRQGAKNIQYF. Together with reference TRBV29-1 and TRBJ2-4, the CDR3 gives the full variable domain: SAVISQKPSRDICQRGTSLTIQCQVDSQVTMMFWYRQQPGQSLTLIATANQGSEATYESGFVIDKFPISRPNLTFSTLTVSNMSPEDSSIYLCSVRQGAKNIQYFGAGTRLSVL.

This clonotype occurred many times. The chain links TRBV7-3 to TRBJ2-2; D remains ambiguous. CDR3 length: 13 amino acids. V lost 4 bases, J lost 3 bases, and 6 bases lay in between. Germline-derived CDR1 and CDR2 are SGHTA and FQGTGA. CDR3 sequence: CASSSKHTGELFF. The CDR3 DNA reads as TGTGCCAGCAGCTCCAAGCACACCGGGGAGCTGTTTTTT. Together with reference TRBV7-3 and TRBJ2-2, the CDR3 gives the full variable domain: GAGVSQTPSNKVTEKGKYVELRCDPISGHTALYWYRQSLGQGPEFLIYFQGTGAADDSGLPNDRFFAVRPEGSVSTLKIQRTERGDSAVYLCASSSKHTGELFFGEGSRLTVL.

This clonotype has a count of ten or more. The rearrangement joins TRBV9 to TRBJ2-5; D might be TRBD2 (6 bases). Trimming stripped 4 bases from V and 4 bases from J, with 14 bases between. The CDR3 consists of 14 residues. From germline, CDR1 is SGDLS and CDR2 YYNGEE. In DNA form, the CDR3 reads TGTGCCAGCAGCACCTGGGGGGATCGAGAGACCCAGTACTTC. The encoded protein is CASSTWGDRETQYF.